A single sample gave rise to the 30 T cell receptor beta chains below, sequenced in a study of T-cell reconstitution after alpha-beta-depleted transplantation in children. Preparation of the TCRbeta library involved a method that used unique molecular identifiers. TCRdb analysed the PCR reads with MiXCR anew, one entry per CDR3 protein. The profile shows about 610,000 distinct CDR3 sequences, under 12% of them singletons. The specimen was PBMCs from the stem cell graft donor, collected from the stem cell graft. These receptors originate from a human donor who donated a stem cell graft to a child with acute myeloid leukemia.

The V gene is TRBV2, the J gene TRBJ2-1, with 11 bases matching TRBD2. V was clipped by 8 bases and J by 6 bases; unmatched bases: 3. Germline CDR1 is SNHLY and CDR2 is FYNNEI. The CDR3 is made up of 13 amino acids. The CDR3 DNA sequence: TGTGCCAGCGAACTAGCGGGAGCCAATGAGCAGTTCTTC. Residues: CASELAGANEQFF. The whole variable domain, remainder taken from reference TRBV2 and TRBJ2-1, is EPEVTQTPSHQVTQMGQEVILRCVPISNHLYFYWYRQILGQKVEFLVSFYNNEISEKSEIFDDQFSVERPDGSNFTLKIRSTKLEDSAMYFCASELAGANEQFFGPGTRLTVL.

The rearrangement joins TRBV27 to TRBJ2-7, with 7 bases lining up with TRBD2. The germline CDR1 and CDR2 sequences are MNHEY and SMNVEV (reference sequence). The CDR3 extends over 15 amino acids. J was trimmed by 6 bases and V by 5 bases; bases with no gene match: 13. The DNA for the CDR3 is TGTGCCAGCAGTACCCGACCGGGGGGTAGGACCGAGCAGTACTTC. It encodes CASSTRPGGRTEQYF.

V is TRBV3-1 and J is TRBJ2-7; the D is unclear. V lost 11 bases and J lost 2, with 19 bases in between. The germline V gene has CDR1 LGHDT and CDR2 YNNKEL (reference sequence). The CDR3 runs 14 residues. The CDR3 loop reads CASCQARPTYEQYF. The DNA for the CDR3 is TGTGCCTCCTGCCAAGCCAGGCCTACCTACGAGCAGTACTTC.

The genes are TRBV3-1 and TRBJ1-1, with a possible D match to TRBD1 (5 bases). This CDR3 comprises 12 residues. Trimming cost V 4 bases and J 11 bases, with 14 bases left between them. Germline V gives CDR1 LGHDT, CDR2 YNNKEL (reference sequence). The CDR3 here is CASSPSQGKAFF. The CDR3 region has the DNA TGTGCCAGCAGCCCAAGTCAGGGTAAGGCTTTCTTT.

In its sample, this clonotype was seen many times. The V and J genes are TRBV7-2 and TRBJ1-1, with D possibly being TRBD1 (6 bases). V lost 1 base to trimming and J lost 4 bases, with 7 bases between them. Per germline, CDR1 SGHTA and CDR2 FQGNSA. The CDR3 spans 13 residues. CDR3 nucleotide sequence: TGTGCCAGCAGCTTAGTCAGGGGCACTGAAGCTTTCTTT. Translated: CASSLVRGTEAFF.

The CDR3: CATSDLSRASYNEQFF. In DNA form, the CDR3 reads TGTGCCACCAGTGACTTGTCGCGGGCCTCCTACAATGAGCAGTTCTTC. V usage is TRBV24-1 and J usage is TRBJ2-1; D is perhaps TRBD2 (5 bases). V lost 4 bases and J 0 bases, leaving 12 bases between the germline ends. The CDR3 is made up of 16 amino acids. CDR1 KGHDR and CDR2 SFDVKD come from the germline V gene.

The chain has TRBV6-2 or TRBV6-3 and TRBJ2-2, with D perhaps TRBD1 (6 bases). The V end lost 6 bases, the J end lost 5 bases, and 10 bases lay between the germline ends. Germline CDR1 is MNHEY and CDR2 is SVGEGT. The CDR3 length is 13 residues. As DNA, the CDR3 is TGTGCCAGCAGAATTACAGGGACCGGGGAGCTGTTTTTT. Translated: CASRITGTGELFF.

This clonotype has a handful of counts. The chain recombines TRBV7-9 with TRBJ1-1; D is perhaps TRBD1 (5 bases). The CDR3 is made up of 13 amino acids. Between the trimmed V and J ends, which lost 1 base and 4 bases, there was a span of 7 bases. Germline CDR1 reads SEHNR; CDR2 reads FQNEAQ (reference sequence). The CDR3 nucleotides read TGTGCCAGCAGCTTAGTACAGGCCACTGAAGCTTTCTTT. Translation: CASSLVQATEAFF. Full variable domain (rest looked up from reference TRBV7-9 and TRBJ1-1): DTGVSQNPRHKITKRGQNVTFRCDPISEHNRLYWYRQTLGQGPEFLTYFQNEAQLEKSRLLSDRFSAERPKGSFSTLEIQRTEQGDSAMYLCASSLVQATEAFFGQGTRLTVV.

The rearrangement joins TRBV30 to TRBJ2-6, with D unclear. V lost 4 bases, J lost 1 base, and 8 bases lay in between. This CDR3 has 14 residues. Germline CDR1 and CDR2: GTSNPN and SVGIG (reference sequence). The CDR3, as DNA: TGTGCCTGGACCAGGTCTTCTGGGGCCAACGTCCTGACTTTC. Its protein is CAWTRSSGANVLTF. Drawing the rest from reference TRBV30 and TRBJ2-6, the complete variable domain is SQTIHQWPATLVQPVGSPLSLECTVEGTSNPNLYWYRQAAGRGLQLLFYSVGIGQISSEVPQNLSASRPQDRQFILSSKKLLLSDSGFYLCAWTRSSGANVLTFGAGSRLTVL.

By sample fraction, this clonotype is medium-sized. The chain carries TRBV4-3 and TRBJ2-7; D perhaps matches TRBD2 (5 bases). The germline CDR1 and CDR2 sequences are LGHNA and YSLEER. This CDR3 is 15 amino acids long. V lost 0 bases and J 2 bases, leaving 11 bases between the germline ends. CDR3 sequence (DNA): TGCGCCAGCAGCCAAGATAGGAGCGGCACCTACGAGCAGTACTTC. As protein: CASSQDRSGTYEQYF.

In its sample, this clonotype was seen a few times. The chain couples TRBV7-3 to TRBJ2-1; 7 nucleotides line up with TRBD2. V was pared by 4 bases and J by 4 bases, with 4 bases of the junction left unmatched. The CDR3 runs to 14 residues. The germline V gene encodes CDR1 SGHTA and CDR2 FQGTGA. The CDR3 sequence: CASSSGEGYNEQFF. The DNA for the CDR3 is TGTGCCAGCAGCTCGGGGGAGGGTTACAATGAGCAGTTCTTC.

Here the CDR3 reads CSVVWREGSADTQYF. CDR3 bases: TGCAGCGTTGTCTGGCGGGAGGGCAGTGCAGATACGCAGTATTTT. The chain uses TRBV29-1 and TRBJ2-3, with 9 bases lining up with TRBD2. There are 15 residues in the CDR3. Trimming at V came to 4 bases and at J to 4 bases, leaving 9 bases not matched to a gene. Germline CDR1 SQVTM, CDR2 ANQGSEA.

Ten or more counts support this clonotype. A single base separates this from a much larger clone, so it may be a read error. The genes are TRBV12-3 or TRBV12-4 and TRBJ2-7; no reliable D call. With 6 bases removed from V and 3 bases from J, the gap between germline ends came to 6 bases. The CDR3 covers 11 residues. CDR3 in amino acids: CASSNYYEQYF. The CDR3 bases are TGTGCCAGCAGCAACTACTACGAGCAGTACTTC.

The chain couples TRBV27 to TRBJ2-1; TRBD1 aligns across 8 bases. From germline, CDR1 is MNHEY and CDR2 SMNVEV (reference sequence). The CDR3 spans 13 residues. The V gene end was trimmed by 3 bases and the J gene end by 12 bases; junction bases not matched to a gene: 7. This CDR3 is CASSLQPGTGQFF. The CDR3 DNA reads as TGTGCCAGCAGTTTGCAACCCGGGACAGGGCAGTTCTTC.

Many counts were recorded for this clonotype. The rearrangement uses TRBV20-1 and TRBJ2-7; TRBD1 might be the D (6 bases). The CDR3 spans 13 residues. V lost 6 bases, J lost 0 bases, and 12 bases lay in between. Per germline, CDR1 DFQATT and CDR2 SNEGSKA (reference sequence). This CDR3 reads CSAEGHRSYEQYF. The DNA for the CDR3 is TGCAGTGCAGAGGGACACCGCTCCTACGAGCAGTACTTC.

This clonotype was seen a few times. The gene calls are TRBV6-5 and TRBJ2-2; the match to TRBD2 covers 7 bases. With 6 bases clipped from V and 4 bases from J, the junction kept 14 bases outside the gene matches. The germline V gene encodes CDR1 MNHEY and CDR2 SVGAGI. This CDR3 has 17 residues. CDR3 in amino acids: CASSHDPGTTITGELFF. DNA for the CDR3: TGTGCCAGCAGCCATGACCCCGGGACTACGATCACCGGGGAGCTGTTTTTT.

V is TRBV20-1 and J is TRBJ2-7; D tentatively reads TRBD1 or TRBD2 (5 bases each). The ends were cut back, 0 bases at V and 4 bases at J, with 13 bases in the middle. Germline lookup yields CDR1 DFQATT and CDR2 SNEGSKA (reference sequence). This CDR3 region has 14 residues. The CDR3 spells CSARETRDPYEQYF. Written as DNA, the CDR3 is TGCAGTGCTAGAGAAACCCGGGACCCTTACGAGCAGTACTTC.

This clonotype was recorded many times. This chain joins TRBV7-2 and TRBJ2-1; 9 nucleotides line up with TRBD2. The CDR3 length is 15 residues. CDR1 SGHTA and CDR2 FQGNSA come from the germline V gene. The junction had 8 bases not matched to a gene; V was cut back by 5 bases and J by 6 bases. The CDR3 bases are TGTGCCAGCAGCCCGATAGCGGGAGCGGGCAATGAGCAGTTCTTC. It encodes CASSPIAGAGNEQFF. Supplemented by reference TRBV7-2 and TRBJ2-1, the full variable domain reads GAGVSQSPSNKVTEKGKDVELRCDPISGHTALYWYRQSLGQGLEFLIYFQGNSAPDKSGLPSDRFSAERTGGSVSTLTIQRTQQEDSAVYLCASSPIAGAGNEQFFGPGTRLTVL.

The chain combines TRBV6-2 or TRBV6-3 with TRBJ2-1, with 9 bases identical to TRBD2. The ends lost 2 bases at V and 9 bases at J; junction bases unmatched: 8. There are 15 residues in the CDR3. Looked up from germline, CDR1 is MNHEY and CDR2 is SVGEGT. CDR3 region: CASSYKIAGAGEQFF. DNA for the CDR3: TGTGCCAGCAGTTACAAGATAGCGGGAGCCGGTGAGCAGTTCTTC.

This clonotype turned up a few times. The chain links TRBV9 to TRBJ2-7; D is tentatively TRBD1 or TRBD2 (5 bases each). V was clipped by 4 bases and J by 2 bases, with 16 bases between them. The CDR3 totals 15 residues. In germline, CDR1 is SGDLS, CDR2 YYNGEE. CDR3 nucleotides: TGTGCCAGCAGCCCCCTCCCGGGGCCCCCCTACGAGCAGTACTTC. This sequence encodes CASSPLPGPPYEQYF.

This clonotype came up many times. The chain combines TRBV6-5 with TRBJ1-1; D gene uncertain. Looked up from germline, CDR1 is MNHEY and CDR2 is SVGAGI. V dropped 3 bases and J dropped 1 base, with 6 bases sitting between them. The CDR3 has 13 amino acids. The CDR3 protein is CASSYRTNTEAFF. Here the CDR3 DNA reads TGTGCCAGCAGTTATAGAACGAACACTGAAGCTTTCTTT.

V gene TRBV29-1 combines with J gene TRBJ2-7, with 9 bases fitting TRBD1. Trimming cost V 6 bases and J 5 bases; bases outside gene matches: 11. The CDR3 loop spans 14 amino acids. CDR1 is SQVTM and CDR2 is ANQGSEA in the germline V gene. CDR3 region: CSVSPGTGYHEQYF. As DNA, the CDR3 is TGCAGCGTATCGCCCGGGACAGGGTACCACGAGCAGTACTTC.

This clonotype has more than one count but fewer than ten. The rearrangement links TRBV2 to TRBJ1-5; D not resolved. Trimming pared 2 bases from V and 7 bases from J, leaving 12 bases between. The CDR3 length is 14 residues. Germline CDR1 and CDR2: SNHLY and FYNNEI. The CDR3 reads CASSESRTYQPQHF. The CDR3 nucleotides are TGTGCCAGCAGTGAAAGCAGAACGTACCAGCCCCAGCATTTT.

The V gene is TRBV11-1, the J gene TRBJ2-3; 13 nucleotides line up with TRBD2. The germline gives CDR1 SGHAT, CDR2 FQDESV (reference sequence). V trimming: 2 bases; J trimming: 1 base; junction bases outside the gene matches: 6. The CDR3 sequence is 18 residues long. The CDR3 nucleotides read TGTGCCAGCAGCTTAACTAGCGGGAGGGCCCATGGCACAGATACGCAGTATTTT. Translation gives CASSLTSGRAHGTDTQYF.

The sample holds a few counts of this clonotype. The CDR3 spells CASSVRRATNEKLFF. For the CDR3, the DNA is TGTGCCAGCAGCGTACGTCGGGCAACTAATGAAAAACTGTTTTTT. The rearrangement uses TRBV9 and TRBJ1-4; D is undetermined. The length of the CDR3 is 15 residues. Germline V gene sequence: CDR1 SGDLS, CDR2 YYNGEE. V gave up 1 base and J gave up 0 bases, with 7 bases separating them.

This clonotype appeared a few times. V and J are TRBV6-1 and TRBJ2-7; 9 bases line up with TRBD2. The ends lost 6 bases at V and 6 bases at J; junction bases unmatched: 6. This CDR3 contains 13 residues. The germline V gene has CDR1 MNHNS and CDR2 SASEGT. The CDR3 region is CASRGSSGGEQYF. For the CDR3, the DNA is TGTGCCAGCAGGGGTAGTAGCGGGGGCGAGCAGTACTTC.

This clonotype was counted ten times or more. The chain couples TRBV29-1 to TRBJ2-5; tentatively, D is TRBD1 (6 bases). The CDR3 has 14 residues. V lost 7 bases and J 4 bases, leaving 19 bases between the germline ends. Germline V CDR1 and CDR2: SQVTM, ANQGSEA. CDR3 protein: CSACRTQGGETQYF. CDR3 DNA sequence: TGCAGCGCCTGTAGAACACAGGGTGGAGAGACCCAGTACTTC.

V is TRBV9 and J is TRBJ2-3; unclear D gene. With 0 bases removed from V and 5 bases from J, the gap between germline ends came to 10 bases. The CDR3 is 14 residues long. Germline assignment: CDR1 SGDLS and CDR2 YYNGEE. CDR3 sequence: CASSVVGNQDTQYF. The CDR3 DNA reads TGTGCCAGCAGCGTAGTGGGCAATCAAGATACGCAGTATTTT.

Written as DNA, the CDR3 is TGTGCCAGCAGCCCCTCCGCGGGGGCCAGCGAGCAGTACTTC. It translates to CASSPSAGASEQYF. This chain joins TRBV12-3 or TRBV12-4 and TRBJ2-7; TRBD2 is a possible D gene (7 bases). The CDR3 is made up of 14 amino acids. V was pared by 6 bases and J by 6 bases, with 18 bases between.

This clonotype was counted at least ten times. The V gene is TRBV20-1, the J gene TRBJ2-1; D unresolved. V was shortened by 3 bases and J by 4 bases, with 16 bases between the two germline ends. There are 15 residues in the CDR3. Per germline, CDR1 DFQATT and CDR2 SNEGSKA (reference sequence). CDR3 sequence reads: CSASEAKRVYNEQFF. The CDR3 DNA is TGCAGTGCTAGTGAAGCGAAACGGGTTTACAATGAGCAGTTCTTC.